Shown below are 20 T cell receptor beta chains from a single sample sequenced in a study of technical replicates of blood from a handful of donors. Profiled with immunoSEQ multiplex PCR; TCRdb holds only in-frame clones, not every one. The sample has about 16,000 clones; 86% are singletons. The source material was PBMCs. These TCRs come from a human donor in good health.

In its sample, this clone was seen once. The chain uses TRBV18 and TRBJ2-7; TRBD1 matches 7 bases. From germline, CDR1 is KGHSH and CDR2 LQKENI. CDR3 size: 14 residues. The ends lost 3 bases at V and 6 bases at J; junction bases unmatched: 8. Here the CDR3 DNA reads TGTGCCAGCTCACCCGGGACAGCCCGGGTCGAGCAGTACTTC. It codes for CASSPGTARVEQYF.

In its sample, this clone was seen once. The CDR3 coding sequence is TGCAGCGGATCGACAGGTATAGGGGCCAACGTCCTGACTTTC. It yields the protein CSGSTGIGANVLTF. The rearrangement uses TRBV29-1 and TRBJ2-6, with D perhaps TRBD1 (6 bases). CDR3 length: 14 amino acids. In germline, CDR1 is SQVTM, CDR2 ANQGSEA. V lost 7 bases and J 4 bases, leaving 14 bases between the germline ends. The full variable domain, in which reference TRBV29-1 and TRBJ2-6 provide the parts outside the CDR3, is SAVISQKPSRDICQRGTSLTIQCQVDSQVTMMFWYRQQPGQSLTLIATANQGSEATYESGFVIDKFPISRPNLTFSTLTVSNMSPEDSSIYLCSGSTGIGANVLTFGAGSRLTVL.

V and J are TRBV18 and TRBJ1-1; 9 positions match TRBD1. This CDR3 comprises 14 residues. In germline, CDR1 is KGHSH, CDR2 LQKENI. The junction had 5 bases not matched to a gene; V was cut back by 4 bases and J by 5 bases. The CDR3 DNA is TGTGCCAGCTCACAAGGACAGGGGAGGACTGAAGCTTTCTTT. This gives the protein CASSQGQGRTEAFF.

The chain joins TRBV11-2 to TRBJ2-1, with 8 bases aligning to TRBD1. Germline values: CDR1 SGHAT, CDR2 FQNNGV. CDR3 length equals 13 residues. V dropped 4 bases and J dropped 13; count of bases not matched to a gene: 9. Written as DNA, the CDR3 is TGTGCCAGCAGCTCGGGATTACAGGGGGTTCAGTTCTTC. Translation gives CASSSGLQGVQFF.

The chain combines TRBV7-2 with TRBJ2-1, with D perhaps TRBD2 (5 bases). This CDR3 has 13 residues. Deletions cut 2 bases from V and 6 bases from J, with 8 bases between. CDR1 and CDR2 (germline): SGHTA, FQGNSA. CDR3 amino acids: CASSLIRGNEQFF. For the CDR3, the DNA is TGTGCCAGCAGCTTAATTCGGGGCAATGAGCAGTTCTTC.

This chain links TRBV27 with TRBJ1-2; the match to TRBD1 covers 12 bases. Germline V gene data show CDR1 as MNHEY and CDR2 as SMNVEV (reference sequence). The CDR3 is 14 amino acids. The trim removed 2 bases at V and 9 bases at J, leaving 4 bases unmatched. CDR3: CASSLGTGGRSYTF. In DNA, the CDR3 is TGTGCCAGCAGTTTAGGGACAGGGGGCAGGAGCTACACCTTC.

The rearrangement joins TRBV15 to TRBJ2-7; TRBD1 matches 10 bases. There are 14 residues in the CDR3. Losses at the gene ends were 4 bases for V and 3 bases for J; bases not matched to a gene: 3. Germline CDR1 reads LNHNV; CDR2 reads YYDKDF (reference sequence). Written as DNA, the CDR3 is TGTGCCACCAGCATCGACAGGGGGCTCTACGAGCAGTACTTC. This gives the protein CATSIDRGLYEQYF.

This rearrangement joins TRBV2 to TRBJ2-3; 10 bases map to TRBD1. Germline V gene sequence: CDR1 SNHLY, CDR2 FYNNEI. The junction had 5 bases not matched to a gene; V was cut back by 5 bases and J by 3 bases. The CDR3 loop spans 15 amino acids. This chain's CDR3 is CASSLTGGRTDTQYF. The CDR3 region has the DNA TGTGCCAGCAGTTTGACAGGGGGCCGAACAGATACGCAGTATTTT. Combining the CDR3 with reference TRBV2 and TRBJ2-3 gives the whole variable domain EPEVTQTPSHQVTQMGQEVILRCVPISNHLYFYWYRQILGQKVEFLVSFYNNEISEKSEIFDDQFSVERPDGSNFTLKIRSTKLEDSAMYFCASSLTGGRTDTQYFGPGTRLTVL.

This clone was seen a single time. The V call is TRBV27, the J call TRBJ2-1; 10 bases are shared with TRBD1. The germline CDR1 and CDR2 sequences are MNHEY and SMNVEV (reference sequence). V shed 6 bases, J shed 4 bases, and the junction held 9 bases outside the gene matches. The CDR3 has 16 amino acids. CDR3 loop: CASSPAPGQGYNEQFF. DNA for the CDR3: TGTGCCAGCAGCCCTGCCCCGGGACAGGGGTACAATGAGCAGTTCTTC.

V is TRBV2 and J is TRBJ2-1; 10 nucleotides align to TRBD2. The CDR3 covers 17 residues. V gave up 1 base and J gave up 0 bases; unmatched junction bases: 3. Germline V gives CDR1 SNHLY, CDR2 FYNNEI. CDR3 sequence: CASSEEGLATSYNEQFF. The CDR3 nucleotides read TGTGCCAGCAGTGAAGAGGGACTAGCGACCTCCTACAATGAGCAGTTCTTC.

In DNA, the CDR3 is TGTGCCAGTAGTATTTCTCGGGAAGATGAGCAGTTCTTC. Translated, it gives CASSISREDEQFF. This chain joins TRBV19 and TRBJ2-1; a possible D gene is TRBD2 (5 bases). Between the trimmed V and J ends, which lost 3 bases and 8 bases, there was a span of 11 bases. The germline V gene has CDR1 LNHDA and CDR2 SQIVND (reference sequence). There are 13 residues in the CDR3.

This clone was recorded a few times. The rearrangement links TRBV6-1 to TRBJ1-2; 8 nucleotides line up with TRBD1. V lost 10 bases, J lost 8 bases, and 9 bases stayed unmatched. CDR3 length equals 12 residues. CDR1 is MNHNS, CDR2 SASEGT, per germline. This chain's CDR3 is CAIDGQGRGYTF. CDR3 nucleotides: TGTGCCATCGATGGACAGGGTAGGGGCTACACCTTC.

The CDR3 is CASSDGLAGVTYEQYF. The CDR3 DNA reads as TGCGCCAGCAGTGATGGACTAGCGGGAGTTACGTACGAGCAGTACTTC. The rearrangement joins TRBV10-1 to TRBJ2-7; 13 bases are a match to TRBD2. In germline, CDR1 is WNHNN, CDR2 SYGVQD (reference sequence). This CDR3 comprises 16 residues. The V segment lost 3 bases and the J segment 4 bases; nucleotides outside the gene matches: 6.

This sequence joins TRBV28 and TRBJ1-4; the match to TRBD1 covers 7 bases. The CDR3 length is 15 residues. Germline CDR1 reads MDHEN; CDR2 reads SYDVKM. With V trimmed by 0 bases and J by 8 bases, 6 bases remained unmatched. The CDR3 loop is CASSLWRTGGEKLFF. The CDR3 DNA sequence: TGTGCCAGCAGTTTATGGCGGACAGGAGGGGAAAAACTGTTTTTT.

The rearrangement joins TRBV27 to TRBJ2-1; 13 nucleotides line up with TRBD2. V lost 5 bases and J lost 6; bases outside the gene matches: 4. Germline V gene data show CDR1 as MNHEY and CDR2 as SMNVEV (reference sequence). This CDR3 is built from 15 residues. The DNA for the CDR3 is TGTGCCAGCAGTCTACTAGCGGGAGGGGTCAATGAGCAGTTCTTC. Translating gives CASSLLAGGVNEQFF.

V usage is TRBV9 and J usage is TRBJ2-3, with 9 bases identical to TRBD2. The germline CDR1 and CDR2 sequences are SGDLS and YYNGEE. CDR3 length equals 17 residues. V lost 4 bases, J lost 3 bases, and 12 bases stayed unmatched. The CDR3: CASSPRSLGLATDTQYF. The DNA for the CDR3 is TGTGCCAGCAGCCCCAGGTCCTTGGGACTAGCAACAGATACGCAGTATTTT.

The V gene is TRBV11-3, the J gene TRBJ2-7, with 11 positions matching TRBD2. V gave up 9 bases and J gave up 3 bases; unmatched junction bases: 10. CDR1 SGHNT and CDR2 YENEEA come from the germline V gene. The CDR3 covers 15 residues. The CDR3 DNA is TGTGCCAGTCCACCGGGACTAGCGGTGAACTACGAGCAGTACTTC. This codes for CASPPGLAVNYEQYF.

This chain connects TRBV11-3 to TRBJ2-2; a weak D match, TRBD1 (6 bases). Germline V CDR1 and CDR2: SGHNT, YENEEA. The V end lost 1 base, the J end lost 0 bases, and 12 bases lay between the germline ends. The CDR3 length is 17 residues. This CDR3 is CASSLAATGTNTGELFF. CDR3 nucleotides: TGTGCCAGCAGCTTAGCCGCAACAGGGACGAACACCGGGGAGCTGTTTTTT.

The chain couples TRBV7-2 to TRBJ2-1; 9 nucleotides agree with TRBD2. Germline values: CDR1 SGHTA, CDR2 FQGNSA. After removal of 6 bases from V and 1 base from J, the junction contained 13 bases not matched to a gene. The CDR3 extends over 18 amino acids. The CDR3 here is CASSRVRASGTSYNEQFF. The CDR3 DNA is TGTGCCAGCAGTCGAGTTAGGGCTAGCGGGACTTCCTACAATGAGCAGTTCTTC.

This chain joins TRBV29-1 and TRBJ2-3; D is perhaps TRBD2 (6 bases). Trimming removed 3 bases from V and 4 bases from J, with 14 bases in between. CDR1 and CDR2 from the germline V gene are SQVTM and ANQGSEA. The CDR3 covers 14 residues. CDR3: CSVDMASDADTQYF. CDR3 DNA: TGCAGCGTTGATATGGCTAGCGATGCAGATACGCAGTATTTT.